Each of the 2 T cell receptor beta chains below was sequenced from the same sample in a study of blood T cell repertoires in COVID-19. Clones were sequenced by immunoSEQ multiplex PCR, and TCRdb holds only the in-frame ones, with some missing. Of 95,000 to 100,000 clones detected, over 70% appear once; the ten largest clones hold about 10%. The material sequenced was peripheral blood. The receptor set was obtained from a woman of 80 years or more with acute or convalescent COVID-19.

In this sample, this clone turned up a few times. V usage is TRBV7-9 and J usage is TRBJ1-2, with TRBD1 matching over 7 bases. This CDR3 has 12 amino acids. The trim removed 5 bases at V and 8 bases at J, leaving 5 bases unmatched. Germline values: CDR1 SEHNR, CDR2 FQNEAQ (reference sequence). CDR3 sequence reads: CASSDSGGGYTF. The CDR3 nucleotides read TGTGCCAGCAGCGATTCAGGGGGAGGCTACACCTTC.

This chain joins TRBV18 and TRBJ2-7; a weak D match, TRBD1 (5 bases). CDR3 size: 13 residues. V was pared by 3 bases and J by 4 bases, with 10 bases between. Per germline, CDR1 KGHSH and CDR2 LQKENI. CDR3 sequence (DNA): TGTGCCAGCTCACCCAACCAGGGTTACGAGCAGTACGTC. Protein sequence: CASSPNQGYEQYV.